A single sample is the source of the 2 T cell receptor beta chains below, sequenced in a study of blood T cells in healthy people across ages. The use of a sample-barcoded 5' primer and a J-beta primer mix characterized a second PCR of roughly 6 to 12 cycles. Using its own MiXCR run on the 5' RACE reads, TCRdb lists one record per CDR3 protein. The table shows more than 500,000 distinct CDR3 sequences, with roughly a quarter occurring only once. These data also featured in a second study, about T cells of mothers and their children.

Sequenced sample: blood. These receptors originate from a boy aged 2 to 10 in good health.

The chain employs TRBV12-3 or TRBV12-4 and TRBJ1-4; 7 bases are a match to TRBD1. The length of the CDR3 is 14 residues. J was trimmed by 8 bases and V by 6 bases; bases with no gene match: 9. CDR3 sequence: CASRPPGQHEKLFF. The CDR3 DNA sequence: TGTGCCAGCAGGCCACCGGGACAGCACGAAAAACTGTTTTTT.

The J gene is TRBJ2-5, the V gene TRBV20-1, with a tentative D call TRBD2 (6 bases). The CDR3 has 14 amino acids. CDR1 and CDR2 from the germline V gene are DFQATT and SNEGSKA (reference sequence). The V gene lost 3 bases and the J gene lost 2 bases, with 13 bases spanning the gap. The CDR3 region is CSASPPSVQETQYF. The CDR3, as DNA: TGCAGTGCTAGTCCCCCTAGCGTACAAGAGACCCAGTACTTC.